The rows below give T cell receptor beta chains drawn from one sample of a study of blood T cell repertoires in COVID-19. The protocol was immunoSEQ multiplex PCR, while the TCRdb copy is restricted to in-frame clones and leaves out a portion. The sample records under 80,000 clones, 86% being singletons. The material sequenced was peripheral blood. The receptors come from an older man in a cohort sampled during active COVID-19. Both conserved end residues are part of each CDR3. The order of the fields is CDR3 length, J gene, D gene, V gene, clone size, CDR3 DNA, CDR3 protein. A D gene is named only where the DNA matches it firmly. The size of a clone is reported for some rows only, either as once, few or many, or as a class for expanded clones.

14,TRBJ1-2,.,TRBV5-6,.,TGTGCCAGCAGCTTGGGGTCGGGATCCTATGGCTACACCTTC,CASSLGSGSYGYTF
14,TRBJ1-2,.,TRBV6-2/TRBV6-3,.,TGTGCCAGCAGCCCTTTCGAACTGAACTATGGCTACACCTTC,CASSPFELNYGYTF
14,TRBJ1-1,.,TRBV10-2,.,TGCGCCAGCAGTGACCCGGCCCCGGGCACTGAAGCTTTCTTT,CASSDPAPGTEAFF
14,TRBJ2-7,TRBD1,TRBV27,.,TGTGCCAGCAGTTGGGACAGGGCAGGCTACGAGCAGTACTTC,CASSWDRAGYEQYF
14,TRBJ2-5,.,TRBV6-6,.,TGTGCCAGCAGTTCTTTCAGCGAGGATGAGACCCAGTACTTC,CASSSFSEDETQYF
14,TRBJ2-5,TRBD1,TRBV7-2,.,TGTGCCAGCAGCTCGACAGGGGGTGCTCAGACCCAGTACTTC,CASSSTGGAQTQYF
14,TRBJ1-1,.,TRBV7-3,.,TGTGCCAGCAGCTTATTCCCAGGGAGGACTGAAGCTTTCTTT,CASSLFPGRTEAFF
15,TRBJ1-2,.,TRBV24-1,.,TGTGCCACCAGTGATCCCCAGGGAGGGAACTATGGCTACACCTTC,CATSDPQGGNYGYTF
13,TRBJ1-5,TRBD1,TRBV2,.,TGTGCCAGCATGCAGGGGGAAACACAGCCCCAGCATTTT,CASMQGETQPQHF
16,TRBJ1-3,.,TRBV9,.,TGTGCCAGCAGCGTAGCCCGAGGAATCTCTGGAAACACCATATATTTT,CASSVARGISGNTIYF
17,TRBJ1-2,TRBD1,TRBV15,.,TGTGCCACCAGCAAAGGGACAGGGGGTTCCACCGGCTATGGCTACACCTTC,CATSKGTGGSTGYGYTF
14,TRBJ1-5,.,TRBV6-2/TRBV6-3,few,TGTGCCAGCAGCCCTAGCCCCGGGGATCAGCCCCAGCATTTT,CASSPSPGDQPQHF
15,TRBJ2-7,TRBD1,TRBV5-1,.,TGCGCCAGCAGCCCCACGGGACAGGGACTGTACGAGCAGTACTTC,CASSPTGQGLYEQYF
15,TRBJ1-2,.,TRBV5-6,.,TGTGCCAGCAGCTTGCCCGGGATAACGAACTATGGCTACACCTTC,CASSLPGITNYGYTF
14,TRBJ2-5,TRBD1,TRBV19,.,TGTGCCAGCCGACAGGGGCCCTCGGTCCCGACCCAGTACTTC,CASRQGPSVPTQYF
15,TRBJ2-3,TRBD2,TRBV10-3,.,TGTGCCATCAGTGAGTCGGCGGGGGGCCGGGATACGCAGTATTTT,CAISESAGGRDTQYF
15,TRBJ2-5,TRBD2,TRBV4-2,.,TGTGCCAGCAGCCATCAGCGGGGGGGCCAAGAGACCCAGTACTTC,CASSHQRGGQETQYF
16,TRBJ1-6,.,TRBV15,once,TGTGCCACCAGCAGAGACCTGGACAAAAGAAGGCGGCCCCTCCACTTT,CATSRDLDKRRRPLHF
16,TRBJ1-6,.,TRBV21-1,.,TGTGCCAGCAGCAAAGAAAGTGGGGGCTCGGATTCACCCCTCCACTTT,CASSKESGGSDSPLHF
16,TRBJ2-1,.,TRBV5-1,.,TGCGCCAGCAGCCGTAGCGTAAACGGGGTCAGCAATGAGCAGTTCTTC,CASSRSVNGVSNEQFF
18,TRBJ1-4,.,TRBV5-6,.,TGTGCCAGCAGCTTGGCGCTCATGGTATCGGGGGTTGGTGAAAAACTGTTTTTT,CASSLALMVSGVGEKLFF
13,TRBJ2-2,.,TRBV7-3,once,TGTGCCAGCAGCTCAGGGGTCACCGGGGAGCTGTTTTTT,CASSSGVTGELFF
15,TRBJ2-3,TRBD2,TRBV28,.,TGTGCCAGCAGTTCTCCAGCGGGGGGGTCAGATACGCAGTATTTT,CASSSPAGGSDTQYF
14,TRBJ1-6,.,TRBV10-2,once,TGCGCCACCTCCGGGGGTCAGATTAATTCACCCCTCCACTTT,CATSGGQINSPLHF
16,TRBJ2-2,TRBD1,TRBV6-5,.,TGTGCCAGCAGTTACGGGGACAGGGGGCACACCGGGGAGCTGTTTTTT,CASSYGDRGHTGELFF
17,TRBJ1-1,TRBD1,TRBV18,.,TGTGCCAGCTCACCTCTTCCGGGACAGGGCCGGGGAACTGAAGCTTTCTTT,CASSPLPGQGRGTEAFF
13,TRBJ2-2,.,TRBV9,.,TGTGCCAGCAGCGTAGTAGTGACCGGGGAGCTGTTTTTT,CASSVVVTGELFF
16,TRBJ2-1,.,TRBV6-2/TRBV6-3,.,TGTGCCAGCAGCCCAATCGGTAGCACCGGTTACAATGAGCAGTTCTTC,CASSPIGSTGYNEQFF
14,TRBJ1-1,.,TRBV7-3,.,TGTGCCAGCAGCAGCCTTGTGGGAGCCACTGAAGCTTTCTTT,CASSSLVGATEAFF
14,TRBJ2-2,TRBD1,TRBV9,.,TGTGCCAGCAGCGTAACAGGGGGCACCGGGGAGCTGTTTTTT,CASSVTGGTGELFF
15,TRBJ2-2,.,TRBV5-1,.,TGCGCCAGCAGCTCCGGGACTTCGAACACCGGGGAGCTGTTTTTT,CASSSGTSNTGELFF
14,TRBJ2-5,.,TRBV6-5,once,TGTGCCAGCAGTTACTCTACGAGGATAAAGACCCAGTACTTC,CASSYSTRIKTQYF
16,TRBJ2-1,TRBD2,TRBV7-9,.,TGTGCCAGCAGCTTAGCATCGAGCGGGACCTACAATGAGCAGTTCTTC,CASSLASSGTYNEQFF
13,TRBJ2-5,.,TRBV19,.,TGTGCCAGTAGTATAGATGGGGGGGAGACCCAGTACTTC,CASSIDGGETQYF
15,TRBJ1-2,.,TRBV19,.,TGTGCCAGCGTTGACGGAGGGGTAGAGGACTATGGCTACACCTTC,CASVDGGVEDYGYTF
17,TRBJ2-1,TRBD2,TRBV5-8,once,TGTGCCAGCAGCTTCAAGCGGGGGGGCCGGTCCTACAATGAGCAGTTCTTC,CASSFKRGGRSYNEQFF
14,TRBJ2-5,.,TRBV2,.,TGTGCCAGCAGTGAAGTAAGGGGAGGAAAGACCCAGTACTTC,CASSEVRGGKTQYF
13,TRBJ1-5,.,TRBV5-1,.,TGCGCCAGCAGCCCCACGGTCAATCAGCCCCAGCATTTT,CASSPTVNQPQHF
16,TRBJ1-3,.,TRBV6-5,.,TGTGCCAGCAGTTACTCGAGGGTACTCTCTGGAAACACCATATATTTT,CASSYSRVLSGNTIYF
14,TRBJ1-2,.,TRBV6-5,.,TGTGCCAGCAGTTACGGCGGGGGCGGTTATGGCTACACCTTC,CASSYGGGGYGYTF